This T cell receptor beta chain came from a study of T cell changes during pregnancy in multiple sclerosis. Germline V gene data show CDR1 as MNHNY and CDR2 as SVGAGI (reference sequence). The CDR3 loop spans 14 amino acids. The J segment lost 5 bases and the V segment lost 5 bases, leaving 7 bases of the junction unmatched. This table comes from immunoSEQ multiplex PCR, and its TCRdb copy is limited to in-frame clones, with some not included. The sample consists of approximately 74,000 clones, about nine tenths of them appearing once. V usage is TRBV6-6 and J usage is TRBJ1-2; 8 nucleotides agree with TRBD1. The sequence came from a female donor with multiple sclerosis, enrolled in a pregnancy study. The specimen was peripheral blood, collected before pregnancy. CDR3 nucleotide sequence: TGTGCCAGCAGTGACCCGACAGGGGTGTATGGCTACACCTTC. Its protein product is CASSDPTGVYGYTF.